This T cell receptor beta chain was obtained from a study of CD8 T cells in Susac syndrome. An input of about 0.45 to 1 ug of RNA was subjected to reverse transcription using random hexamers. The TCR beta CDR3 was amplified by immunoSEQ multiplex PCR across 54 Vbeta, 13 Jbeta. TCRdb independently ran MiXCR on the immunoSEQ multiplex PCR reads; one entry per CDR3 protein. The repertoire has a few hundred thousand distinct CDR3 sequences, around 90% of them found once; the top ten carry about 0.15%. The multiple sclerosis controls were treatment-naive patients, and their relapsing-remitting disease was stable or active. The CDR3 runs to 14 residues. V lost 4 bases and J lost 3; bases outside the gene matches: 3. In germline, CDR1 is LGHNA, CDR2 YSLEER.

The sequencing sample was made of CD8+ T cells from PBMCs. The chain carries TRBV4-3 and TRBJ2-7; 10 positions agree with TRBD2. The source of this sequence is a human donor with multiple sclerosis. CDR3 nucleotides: TGCGCCAGCAGCCTGAGGACTAGCGGCTACGAGCAGTACTTC. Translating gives CASSLRTSGYEQYF.